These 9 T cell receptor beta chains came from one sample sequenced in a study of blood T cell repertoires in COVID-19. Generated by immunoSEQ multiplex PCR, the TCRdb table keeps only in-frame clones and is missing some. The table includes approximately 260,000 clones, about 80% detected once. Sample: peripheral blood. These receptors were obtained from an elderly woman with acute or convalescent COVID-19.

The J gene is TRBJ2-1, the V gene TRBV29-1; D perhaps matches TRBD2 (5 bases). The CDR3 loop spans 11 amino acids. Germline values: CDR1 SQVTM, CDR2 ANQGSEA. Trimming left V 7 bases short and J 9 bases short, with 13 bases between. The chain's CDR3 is CSAREGSEQFF. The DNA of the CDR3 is TGCAGCGCGAGGGAAGGGAGTGAGCAGTTCTTC.

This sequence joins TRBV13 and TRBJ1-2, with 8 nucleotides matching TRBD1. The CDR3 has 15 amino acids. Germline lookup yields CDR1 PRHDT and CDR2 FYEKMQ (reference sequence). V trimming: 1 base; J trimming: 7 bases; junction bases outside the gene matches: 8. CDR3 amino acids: CASSLDAGGARGYTF. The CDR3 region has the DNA TGTGCCAGCAGCTTAGACGCAGGGGGCGCCCGTGGCTACACCTTC. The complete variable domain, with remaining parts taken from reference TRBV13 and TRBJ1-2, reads AAGVIQSPRHLIKEKRETATLKCYPIPRHDTVYWYQQGPGQDPQFLISFYEKMQSDKGSIPDRFSAQQFSDYHSELNMSSLELGDSALYFCASSLDAGGARGYTFGSGTRLTVV.

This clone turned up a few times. The CDR3 spells CASSRIRAWTSGNTIYF. The CDR3 region has the DNA TGTGCCAGCAGCCGCATCAGGGCCTGGACCTCTGGAAACACCATATATTTT. The V and J genes are TRBV7-9 and TRBJ1-3; D perhaps matches TRBD1 (5 bases). V shed 5 bases and J shed 0 bases, with 17 bases lying between them. Germline V gene sequence: CDR1 SEHNR, CDR2 FQNEAQ (reference sequence). This CDR3 region has 17 residues.

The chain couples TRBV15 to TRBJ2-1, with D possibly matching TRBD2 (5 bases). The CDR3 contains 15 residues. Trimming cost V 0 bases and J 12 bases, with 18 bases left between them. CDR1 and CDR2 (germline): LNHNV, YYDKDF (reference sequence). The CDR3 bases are TGTGCCACCAGCAGAGAGGGTAGCGCTACCCGGGGGCAGTTCTTC. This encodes CATSREGSATRGQFF.

CDR3 coding DNA: TGTGCCAGCAGAATCGAGCAGATAGCGGATGAGCAGTTCTTC. Protein: CASRIEQIADEQFF. The chain is built from TRBV2 and TRBJ2-1, with a tentative D call TRBD2 (6 bases). Trimming stripped 6 bases from V and 8 bases from J, with 17 bases between. CDR3 length: 14 residues. The V gene's germline CDR1 is SNHLY and CDR2 FYNNEI.

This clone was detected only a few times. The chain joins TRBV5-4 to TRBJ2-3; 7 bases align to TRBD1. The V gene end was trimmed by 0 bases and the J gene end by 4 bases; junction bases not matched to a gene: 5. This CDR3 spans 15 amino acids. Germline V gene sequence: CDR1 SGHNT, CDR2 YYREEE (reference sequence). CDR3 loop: CASSLGARGSDTQYF. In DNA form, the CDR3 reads TGTGCCAGCAGCTTGGGGGCCAGGGGGTCAGATACGCAGTATTTT. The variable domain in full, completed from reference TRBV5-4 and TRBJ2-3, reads ETGVTQSPTHLIKTRGQQVTLRCSSQSGHNTVSWYQQALGQGPQFIFQYYREEENGRGNFPPRFSGLQFPNYSSELNVNALELDDSALYLCASSLGARGSDTQYFGPGTRLTVL.

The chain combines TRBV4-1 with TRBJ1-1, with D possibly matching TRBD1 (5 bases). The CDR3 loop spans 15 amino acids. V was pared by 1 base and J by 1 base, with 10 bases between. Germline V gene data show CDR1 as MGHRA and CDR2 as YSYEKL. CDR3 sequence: CASSQGWGENTEAFF. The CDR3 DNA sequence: TGCGCCAGCAGCCAAGGATGGGGGGAGAACACTGAAGCTTTCTTT.

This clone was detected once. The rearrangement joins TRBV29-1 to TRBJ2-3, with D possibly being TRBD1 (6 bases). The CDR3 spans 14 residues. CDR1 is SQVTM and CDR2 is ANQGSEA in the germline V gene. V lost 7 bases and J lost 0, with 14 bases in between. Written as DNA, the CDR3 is TGCAGCGGGTCCGGGACACCCAGCACAGATACGCAGTATTTT. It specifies CSGSGTPSTDTQYF.

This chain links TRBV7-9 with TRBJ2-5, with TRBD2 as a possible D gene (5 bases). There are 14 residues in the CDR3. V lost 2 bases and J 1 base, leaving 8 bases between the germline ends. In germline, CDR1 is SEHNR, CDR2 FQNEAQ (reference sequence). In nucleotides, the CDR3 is TGTGCCAGCAGCTTACGGGCGGGCCAAGAGACCCAGTACTTC. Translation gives CASSLRAGQETQYF.